The present entry profiles one T cell receptor beta chain with its context. The data belong to a study of blood T cell repertoires in COVID-19. At the level of the study: T cells, B-cell-depleted T cells, or PBMCs supplied cDNA or gDNA.

The repertoire was sequenced with immunoSEQ multiplex PCR; TCRdb's copy has only in-frame clones and lacks some. The sample includes hundreds of thousands of clones, about 85% of them seen just once. Those enrolled, adults aged roughly 18 to 95 years, came from about two dozen US areas. Assignments of participants to cohorts depended upon their own reported clinical history. Donors in Cohort 3 who had recovered were those with two negative PCRs, healthcare professional clearance, or resolution of their symptoms. The CDR3 runs 15 residues. Germline lookup yields CDR1 LGHDT and CDR2 YNNKEL (reference sequence). V was cut by 4 bases and J by 2 bases, with 15 bases left in between.

The rearrangement joins TRBV3-1 (or the pseudogene TRBV3-2) to TRBJ2-7; a weak D match, TRBD2 (5 bases). The origin of this receptor is a woman in her fifties or sixties who had recovered from COVID-19. Input material: PBMCs or T cells enriched from blood (not recorded which). CDR3 loop: CASSRDGRGTYEQYF. In nucleotides, the CDR3 is TGTGCCAGCAGCCGAGATGGGAGAGGGACCTACGAGCAGTACTTC.